What follows describes a single TCR beta chain. This clonotype was seen repeatedly, ten times or more. Its antigen has not been determined. One base away there is no much larger clone; base qualities are not given. These data belong to a study of blood T cells in healthy people across ages (dated by TCRdb to between 2014 and 2017). With respect to the entire study: In model experiments, roughly one uniquely barcoded TCR beta cDNA molecule per two T cells was captured by template switching. To avoid experimental bias, donors of different ages were randomly spread across the sequencing lanes. Using deep sequencing normalized with unique cDNA molecular identifiers, the study measured how TCR beta repertoire diversity changes with age. The donors were split into four age groups: young (average 16 years), middle-aged (39), aged (about 62) and long-lived (approximately 89). For two donors (one aged 18 to 29 and one aged 80 or older), the study analyzed two additional independent replicas of 1 million unique cDNA reads from the same blood draw.

Cut back by 7 bases and 4 bases, the V and J ends lie 23 bases apart. The CDR3 covers 16 residues, taking in both the cysteine and the phenylalanine. Only the CDR3 portion is preserved as DNA: 48 bases, with reading frame beginning at the first base. Via the germline V gene, CDR1 is SGHTA and CDR2 FQGNSA. The protocol used for the library was 5' RACE. The listed sequencing device is Illumina HiSeq 2500. A second PCR of about 7 to 12 cycles was performed with a sample-barcoded 5' primer and a J-beta primer mix. Each TCR beta cDNA molecule received a unique molecular identifier from a template-switch 5' adaptor carrying 12 random nucleotides. Each sample yielded at least 2.5 million CDR3-containing paired-end reads. First-strand cDNA synthesis was performed from all RNA using the Mint cDNA synthesis kit, with priming by a TRBC-specific oligonucleotide. All cDNA was treated with uracil-DNA glycosylase and then went through a first 18-cycle PCR with the universal primers M1SS and BC2_uni_R. For the original study's pipeline: For normalization, 1 million high-quality reads were randomly selected from each sample, with every read carrying a distinct molecular identifier. Reads sharing molecular identifiers were discarded rather than binned into consensus sequences. CDR3 identification, clonotype clustering and error correction used MiTCR with a Q25 quality threshold and the strictest error-elimination algorithm. A nonparametric unseen species model using Euler transformation provided a lower-bound estimate of total TCR beta diversity. TCRdb reprocessing: public reads trimmed at Q25 with fastp, clones called with MiXCR, in-frame beta chains kept. Each CDR3 protein appears once, grouped with its most common genes and DNA. TCRdb assigned the V and J calls; the authors' analysis was not used. This sample holds 580,000 or so distinct CDR3 sequences; roughly 48% were observed only once. The ten most abundant clones make up approximately 25% of the sample.

The paper as a whole reports these results and caveats: The long-lived group showed more naive CD4+ T cells, fewer expanded clones and increased TCR diversity than the aged group, suggesting age selection. Because profiling used bulk unsorted PBMCs, naive and antigen-experienced compartments could not be compared conclusively. Observed TCR beta diversity per million T cells fell roughly linearly with age, and a significant reduction was already apparent by age around 40. Estimates of total diversity based on one million sequenced T cells were regarded as lower bounds and as underestimates. Because donor CMV infection status was unknown, age-related changes in expanded clonotypes were potentially confounded. The percentage of naive T cells measured by flow cytometry correlated strongly with observed TCR beta diversity.

Donors were 39 systemically healthy Caucasian individuals from Russia aged roughly 6 to 90 years. Each donor gave 8 to 10 milliliters of peripheral blood, drawn into EDTA-treated Vacutainer tubes. Ficoll-Paque density-gradient centrifugation was used to isolate PBMCs, with at least 6.5 million per sample. Trizol reagent was used to extract total RNA from PBMCs, with at least 5 micrograms per sample. Naive CD45RAhigh/CD27high T cell percentages were measured by flow cytometry on a PBMC aliquot from every donor. Sequences were obtained from blood. The sequence derives from a man older than 75 in good health. Recombination linked TRBV7-2 to TRBJ2-7; TRBD2 is a possible D gene, resting on 7 matching bases. The DNA is as follows: TGTGCCAGCACCTCGCTCGGGGGGCGCAAAATGTACGAGCAGTACTTC. Translated, it gives CASTSLGGRKMYEQYF.